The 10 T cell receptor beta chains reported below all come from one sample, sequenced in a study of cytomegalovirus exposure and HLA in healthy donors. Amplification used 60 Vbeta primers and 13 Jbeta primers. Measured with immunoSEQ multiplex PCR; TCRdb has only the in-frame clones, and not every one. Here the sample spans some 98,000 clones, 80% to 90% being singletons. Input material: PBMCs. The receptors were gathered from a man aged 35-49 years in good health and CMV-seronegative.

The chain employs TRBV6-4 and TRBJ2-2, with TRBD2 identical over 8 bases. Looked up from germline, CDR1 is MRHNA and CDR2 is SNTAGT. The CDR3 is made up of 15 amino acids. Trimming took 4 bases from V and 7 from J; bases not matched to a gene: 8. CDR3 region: CASSARAGAGGELFF. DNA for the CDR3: TGTGCCAGCAGTGCTCGAGCGGGGGCCGGCGGGGAGCTGTTTTTT.

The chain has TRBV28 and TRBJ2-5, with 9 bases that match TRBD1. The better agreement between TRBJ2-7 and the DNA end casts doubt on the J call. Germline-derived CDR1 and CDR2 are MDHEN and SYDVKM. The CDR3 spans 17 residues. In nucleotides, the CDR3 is TGTGCCAGCAGTTTGGCGGCACAGGGGGCATTATTCTACGAGCAGTACTTC. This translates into CASSLAAQGALFYEQYF.

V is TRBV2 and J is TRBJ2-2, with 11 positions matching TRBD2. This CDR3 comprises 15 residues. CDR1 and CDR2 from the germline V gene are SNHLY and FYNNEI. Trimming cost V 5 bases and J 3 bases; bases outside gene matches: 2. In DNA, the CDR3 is TGTGCCAGCAGTTGGACTAGCGGGTACACCGGGGAGCTGTTTTTT. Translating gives CASSWTSGYTGELFF.

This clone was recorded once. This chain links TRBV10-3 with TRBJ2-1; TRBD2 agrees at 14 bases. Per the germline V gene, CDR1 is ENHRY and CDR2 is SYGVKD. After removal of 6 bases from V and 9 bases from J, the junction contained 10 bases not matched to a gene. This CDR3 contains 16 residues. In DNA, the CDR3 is TGTGCCATCAGCGCAAAGACTAGCGGGGGGGCGGGTGAGCAGTTCTTC. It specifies CAISAKTSGGAGEQFF.

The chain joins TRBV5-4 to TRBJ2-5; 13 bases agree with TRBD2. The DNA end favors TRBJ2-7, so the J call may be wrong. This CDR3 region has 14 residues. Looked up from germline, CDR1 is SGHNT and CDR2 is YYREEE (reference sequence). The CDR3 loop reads CASSGGTSGVEQYF. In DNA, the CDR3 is TGTGCCAGCAGCGGAGGGACTAGCGGGGTCGAGCAGTACTTC.

CDR3 protein: CASSIQGQGMGYTF. As DNA, the CDR3 is TGTGCCAGCAGTATACAGGGACAGGGGATGGGCTACACCTTC. The genes are TRBV6-5 and TRBJ1-2; the match to TRBD1 covers 10 bases. The CDR3 has 14 residues. The V and J ends lost 5 bases and 8 bases, in that order; junction bases with no gene match: 8. Germline V lookup: CDR1 MNHEY, CDR2 SVGAGI.

The CDR3 nucleotides read TGCGCCAGCAGCCAAACGCTAGCGGGGGGGACAGATACGCAGTATTTT. Residues: CASSQTLAGGTDTQYF. The rearrangement links TRBV4-1 to TRBJ2-3; 12 nucleotides line up with TRBD2. V shed 2 bases, J shed 3 bases, and the junction held 3 bases outside the gene matches. Germline loops: CDR1 MGHRA, CDR2 YSYEKL. CDR3 length equals 16 residues.

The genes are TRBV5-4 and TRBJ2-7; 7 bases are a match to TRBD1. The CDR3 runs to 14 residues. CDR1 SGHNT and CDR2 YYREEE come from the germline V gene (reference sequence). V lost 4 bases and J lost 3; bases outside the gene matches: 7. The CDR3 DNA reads TGTGCCAGCAGCACGGGACAGCATAACTACGAGCAGTACTTC. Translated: CASSTGQHNYEQYF.

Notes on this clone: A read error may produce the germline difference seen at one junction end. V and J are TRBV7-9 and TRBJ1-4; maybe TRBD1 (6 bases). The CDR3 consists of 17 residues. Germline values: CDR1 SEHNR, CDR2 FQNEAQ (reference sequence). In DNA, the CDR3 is TGTTCCAGCACCTTTACCCCCAGGGGATTCACTAATGAAAAACTGTTTTTT. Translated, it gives CSSTFTPRGFTNEKLFF.

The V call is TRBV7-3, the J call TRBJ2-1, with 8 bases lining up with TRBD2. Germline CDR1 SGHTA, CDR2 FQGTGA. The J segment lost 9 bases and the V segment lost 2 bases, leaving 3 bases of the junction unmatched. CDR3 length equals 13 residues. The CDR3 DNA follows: TGTGCCAGCAGCTTACGGGAGGGTGGTGAGCAGTTCTTC. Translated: CASSLREGGEQFF.